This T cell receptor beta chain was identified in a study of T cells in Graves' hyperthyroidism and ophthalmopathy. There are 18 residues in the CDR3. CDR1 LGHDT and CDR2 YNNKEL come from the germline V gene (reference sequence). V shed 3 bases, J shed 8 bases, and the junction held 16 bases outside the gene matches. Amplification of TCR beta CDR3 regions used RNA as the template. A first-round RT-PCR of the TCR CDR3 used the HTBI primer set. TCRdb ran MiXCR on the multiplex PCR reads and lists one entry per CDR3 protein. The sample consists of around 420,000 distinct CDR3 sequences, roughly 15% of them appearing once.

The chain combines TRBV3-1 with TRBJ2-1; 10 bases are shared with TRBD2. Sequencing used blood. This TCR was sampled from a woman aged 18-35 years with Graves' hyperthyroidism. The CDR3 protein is CASSQISPSGRAPYEQFF. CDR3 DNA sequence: TGTGCCAGCAGCCAGATTAGCCCCAGCGGGAGGGCCCCTTATGAGCAGTTCTTC.